The 5 T cell receptor beta chains in this list originate from one sample, sequenced in a study of beta chain features in type 1 diabetes. Antigens for these TCRs are unknown. Overall study findings and caveats: Moderate but significant shortening of TCRB CDR3s was recorded in all four CD4+ subsets from Type 1 diabetes patients.

The whole isolated RNA underwent reverse transcription, so sequencing captured expressed TCRB transcripts. Data came from immunoSEQ multiplex PCR; TCRdb stores just in-frame clones and leaves some out. The data hold some 140,000 clones, with around 9% observed a single time. What was sequenced was central memory CD4+ T cells from blood. These receptors came from a man in his thirties or forties with type 1 diabetes.

At least ten counts were recorded for this clone. The chain links TRBV28 to TRBJ1-2, with a tentative D call TRBD1 (6 bases). With 4 bases removed from V and 6 bases from J, the gap between germline ends came to 18 bases. Germline assignment: CDR1 MDHEN and CDR2 SYDVKM. The CDR3 is made up of 15 amino acids. The CDR3 loop is CASSSPGGPSNGYTF. The CDR3 DNA reads as TGTGCCAGCAGTTCCCCCGGGGGGCCCTCGAATGGCTACACCTTC.

This chain uses TRBV9 with TRBJ1-2; D gene ambiguous. The germline V and J ends were trimmed by 2 bases and 8 bases, with 16 bases remaining between them. CDR1 and CDR2 (germline): SGDLS, YYNGEE. The CDR3 contains 14 residues. DNA of the CDR3: TGTGCCAGCAGCGTCGGAGGAGCGGCTCGAGGCTACACCTTC. Amino acids: CASSVGGAARGYTF.

In its sample, this clone was seen a few times. This chain uses TRBV29-1 with TRBJ2-5, with D tentatively TRBD2 (5 bases). V dropped 4 bases and J dropped 5 bases, with 14 bases sitting between them. Germline loops: CDR1 SQVTM, CDR2 ANQGSEA. This CDR3 comprises 13 residues. CDR3 region: CSVGGILGETQYF. The CDR3 bases are TGCAGCGTTGGAGGGATACTAGGGGAGACCCAGTACTTC.

This clone was found a few times. The gene calls are TRBV6-1 and TRBJ2-7, with 11 bases identical to TRBD2. CDR3 size: 14 residues. The germline V gene has CDR1 MNHNS and CDR2 SASEGT. Losses at the gene ends were 5 bases for V and 3 bases for J; bases not matched to a gene: 3. CDR3 nucleotide sequence: TGTGCCAGCAGTCTGGGACTAGCGGACTACGAGCAGTACTTC. Translation gives CASSLGLADYEQYF.

In this sample, this clone turned up many times. The V gene is TRBV28, the J gene TRBJ1-6, with D unclear. Per germline, CDR1 MDHEN and CDR2 SYDVKM. The CDR3 loop spans 15 amino acids. Trimming removed 6 bases at V and 5 bases at J, with 14 bases between. CDR3 nucleotide sequence: TGTGCCAGCAGCCATGCGGTGGGTCATAATTCACCCCTCCACTTT. Translation gives CASSHAVGHNSPLHF. Using reference TRBV28 and TRBJ1-6 for the parts outside the CDR3, the full variable domain is DVKVTQSSRYLVKRTGEKVFLECVQDMDHENMFWYRQDPGLGLRLIYFSYDVKMKEKGDIPEGYSVSREKKERFSLILESASTNQTSMYLCASSHAVGHNSPLHFGNGTRLTVT.